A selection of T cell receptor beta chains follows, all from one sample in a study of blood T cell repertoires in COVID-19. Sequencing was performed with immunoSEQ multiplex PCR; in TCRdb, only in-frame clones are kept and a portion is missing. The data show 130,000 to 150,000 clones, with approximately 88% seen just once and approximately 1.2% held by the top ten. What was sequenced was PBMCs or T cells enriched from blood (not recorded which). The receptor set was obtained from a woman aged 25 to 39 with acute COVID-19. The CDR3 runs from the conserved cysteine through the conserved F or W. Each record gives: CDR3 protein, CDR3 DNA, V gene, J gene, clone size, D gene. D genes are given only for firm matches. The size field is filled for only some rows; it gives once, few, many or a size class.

CDR3aa: CAKKGQATDTQYF; CDR3nt: TGCGCCAAAAAGGGACAGGCTACAGATACGCAGTATTTT; v_gene: TRBV10-1; j_gene: TRBJ2-3; abundance: NA; d_gene: TRBD1
CDR3aa: CASSTGASGTDTQYF; CDR3nt: TGTGCCAGCAGTACTGGGGCTAGCGGCACAGATACGCAGTATTTT; v_gene: TRBV28; j_gene: TRBJ2-3; abundance: NA; d_gene: NA
CDR3aa: CASSLSGGTEAFF; CDR3nt: TGTGCCAGCAGTTTGTCAGGGGGCACTGAAGCTTTCTTT; v_gene: TRBV28; j_gene: TRBJ1-1; abundance: NA; d_gene: TRBD1
CDR3aa: CASSDQPDGTEAFF; CDR3nt: TGCGCCAGCAGCGATCAACCCGACGGGACTGAAGCTTTCTTT; v_gene: TRBV5-1; j_gene: TRBJ1-1; abundance: NA; d_gene: NA
CDR3aa: CASSKRLAGGVYNEQFF; CDR3nt: TGTGCCAGCAGTAAGCGACTAGCGGGAGGTGTGTACAATGAGCAGTTCTTC; v_gene: TRBV6-2/TRBV6-3; j_gene: TRBJ2-1; abundance: NA; d_gene: TRBD2
CDR3aa: CASSPGYYEQYF; CDR3nt: TGTGCCAGCAGTCCAGGATACTACGAGCAGTACTTC; v_gene: TRBV12-3/TRBV12-4; j_gene: TRBJ2-7; abundance: NA; d_gene: NA
CDR3aa: CAWSTSGILGSGNTIYF; CDR3nt: TGTGCCTGGAGTACCTCCGGGATTTTGGGATCTGGAAACACCATATATTTT; v_gene: TRBV30; j_gene: TRBJ1-3; abundance: once; d_gene: NA
CDR3aa: CASSRSGNTIYF; CDR3nt: TGTGCCAGCAGTCGCTCTGGAAACACCATATATTTT; v_gene: TRBV28; j_gene: TRBJ1-3; abundance: NA; d_gene: NA
CDR3aa: CASSLNGELPQWEQFF; CDR3nt: TGTGCCAGCAGCTTAAACGGGGAGCTACCGCAATGGGAGCAGTTCTTC; v_gene: TRBV13; j_gene: TRBJ2-1; abundance: NA; d_gene: NA
CDR3aa: CASSLAGEGNQPQHF; CDR3nt: TGTGCCAGCAGCCTCGCGGGGGAGGGCAATCAGCCCCAGCATTTT; v_gene: TRBV28; j_gene: TRBJ1-5; abundance: NA; d_gene: NA
CDR3aa: CASSPPGTRHNEQFF; CDR3nt: TGCGCCAGCAGCCCACCAGGGACTAGGCACAATGAGCAGTTCTTC; v_gene: TRBV5-1; j_gene: TRBJ2-1; abundance: NA; d_gene: TRBD2
CDR3aa: CASSPVPAAVSSYEQYF; CDR3nt: TGTGCCAGCAGTCCCGTTCCCGCAGCGGTGAGCTCCTACGAGCAGTACTTC; v_gene: TRBV27; j_gene: TRBJ2-7; abundance: NA; d_gene: NA
CDR3aa: CSTEDSSYEQYF; CDR3nt: TGCAGCACTGAGGACAGCTCCTACGAGCAGTACTTC; v_gene: TRBV29-1; j_gene: TRBJ2-7; abundance: NA; d_gene: NA
CDR3aa: CASSLSGSGNTIYF; CDR3nt: TGCGCCAGCAGCTTAAGCGGTTCTGGAAACACCATATATTTT; v_gene: TRBV5-1; j_gene: TRBJ1-3; abundance: once; d_gene: NA
CDR3aa: CATSILGQGATGYTF; CDR3nt: TGTGCCACCAGCATATTGGGACAGGGGGCGACCGGCTACACCTTC; v_gene: TRBV15; j_gene: TRBJ1-2; abundance: NA; d_gene: TRBD1
CDR3aa: CASSPIGVNEKLFF; CDR3nt: TGTGCCAGCTCACCTATCGGGGTTAATGAAAAACTGTTTTTT; v_gene: TRBV18; j_gene: TRBJ1-4; abundance: NA; d_gene: NA
CDR3aa: CASSQDREVGEKLFF; CDR3nt: TGTGCCAGCAGCCAAGACAGAGAGGTCGGAGAAAAACTGTTTTTT; v_gene: TRBV4-2; j_gene: TRBJ1-4; abundance: once; d_gene: NA
CDR3aa: CASSLPGGGNTIYF; CDR3nt: TGTGCCAGCAGCTTGCCTGGAGGGGGAAACACCATATATTTT; v_gene: TRBV5-4; j_gene: TRBJ1-3; abundance: NA; d_gene: NA
CDR3aa: CASSLGGTGGEQFF; CDR3nt: TGCGCCAGCAGCTTGGGAGGGACGGGGGGCGAGCAGTTCTTC; v_gene: TRBV5-1; j_gene: TRBJ2-1; abundance: NA; d_gene: NA
CDR3aa: CARGNWEEKNTEAFF; CDR3nt: TGTGCCCGTGGAAATTGGGAGGAGAAGAACACTGAAGCTTTCTTT; v_gene: TRBV30; j_gene: TRBJ1-1; abundance: NA; d_gene: NA
CDR3aa: CASSSSGSTDTQYF; CDR3nt: TGTGCCAGCAGCTCTAGCGGTAGCACAGATACGCAGTATTTT; v_gene: TRBV7-3; j_gene: TRBJ2-3; abundance: NA; d_gene: TRBD2
CDR3aa: CASNRQGPEAFF; CDR3nt: TGTGCCAGCAATAGACAGGGCCCTGAAGCTTTCTTT; v_gene: TRBV6-5; j_gene: TRBJ1-1; abundance: once; d_gene: TRBD1
CDR3aa: CASSLGVAGVYNEQFF; CDR3nt: TGTGCCAGCAGCTTAGGGGTAGCGGGAGTCTACAATGAGCAGTTCTTC; v_gene: TRBV7-8; j_gene: TRBJ2-1; abundance: NA; d_gene: TRBD2
CDR3aa: CASSELQGNDEQYF; CDR3nt: TGTGCCAGCAGTGAACTACAGGGGAATGACGAGCAGTACTTC; v_gene: TRBV2; j_gene: TRBJ2-7; abundance: NA; d_gene: TRBD1
CDR3aa: CASSYSAGGSEQYF; CDR3nt: TGTGCCAGCAGTTACTCGGCGGGAGGGAGCGAGCAGTACTTC; v_gene: TRBV6-2/TRBV6-3; j_gene: TRBJ2-7; abundance: NA; d_gene: TRBD2
CDR3aa: CASTFEVADSPLHF; CDR3nt: TGTGCCAGCACCTTCGAGGTGGCGGATTCACCCCTCCACTTT; v_gene: TRBV2; j_gene: TRBJ1-6; abundance: NA; d_gene: NA
CDR3aa: CASSLRQGGKVTNEKLFF; CDR3nt: TGTGCCAGCAGCTTAAGGCAGGGAGGGAAGGTAACTAATGAAAAACTGTTTTTT; v_gene: TRBV13; j_gene: TRBJ1-4; abundance: NA; d_gene: NA
CDR3aa: CASSDQDRAPYEQYF; CDR3nt: TGTGCCAGCAGTGATCAGGACAGGGCCCCCTACGAGCAGTACTTC; v_gene: TRBV28; j_gene: TRBJ2-7; abundance: NA; d_gene: TRBD1
CDR3aa: CASSQGASGSYEQYF; CDR3nt: TGCGCCAGCAGCCAAGGGGCTAGCGGGAGTTACGAGCAGTACTTC; v_gene: TRBV4-3; j_gene: TRBJ2-7; abundance: NA; d_gene: TRBD2
CDR3aa: CATKGVVNTIYF; CDR3nt: TGTGCCACCAAAGGGGTGGTAAACACCATATATTTT; v_gene: TRBV25-1; j_gene: TRBJ1-3; abundance: NA; d_gene: NA
CDR3aa: CASSQDLVTDTQYF; CDR3nt: TGTGCCAGCAGCCAAGATCTAGTCACAGATACGCAGTATTTT; v_gene: TRBV14; j_gene: TRBJ2-3; abundance: NA; d_gene: NA
CDR3aa: CASSPSVCREGIACYGYTF; CDR3nt: TGTGCCAGCAGCCCCTCGGTCTGCAGGGAGGGAATCGCTTGCTATGGCTACACCTTC; v_gene: TRBV21-1; j_gene: TRBJ1-2; abundance: NA; d_gene: NA
CDR3aa: CASSPTGPGANVLTF; CDR3nt: TGTGCCAGCAGCCCGACAGGGCCCGGGGCCAACGTCCTGACTTTC; v_gene: TRBV28; j_gene: TRBJ2-6; abundance: few; d_gene: TRBD1
CDR3aa: CASCASSAGSSYNEQFF; CDR3nt: TGTGCCAGCTGTGCAAGTTCAGCGGGGAGCTCCTACAATGAGCAGTTCTTC; v_gene: TRBV28; j_gene: TRBJ2-1; abundance: NA; d_gene: TRBD2
CDR3aa: CASSLVGWGSNTEAFF; CDR3nt: TGTGCCAGCAGCTTAGTTGGGTGGGGCTCGAACACTGAAGCTTTCTTT; v_gene: TRBV7-2; j_gene: TRBJ1-1; abundance: NA; d_gene: NA
CDR3aa: CASSLMGTGVTGELFF; CDR3nt: TGTGCCAGCAGCTTAATGGGGACAGGGGTCACCGGGGAGCTGTTTTTT; v_gene: TRBV7-6; j_gene: TRBJ2-2; abundance: NA; d_gene: TRBD1
CDR3aa: CASSLALGQGAYEQFF; CDR3nt: TGTGCCAGCAGTTTGGCGTTGGGACAGGGGGCCTATGAGCAGTTCTTC; v_gene: TRBV27; j_gene: TRBJ2-1; abundance: NA; d_gene: TRBD1
CDR3aa: CAWSVQRFPGHLSNSYNSPLHF; CDR3nt: TGTGCCTGGAGTGTACAGAGATTCCCGGGACACCTATCGAACTCCTATAATTCACCCCTCCACTTT; v_gene: TRBV30; j_gene: TRBJ1-6; abundance: NA; d_gene: NA
CDR3aa: CSVAAGWGMNTEAFF; CDR3nt: TGCAGCGTTGCTGCGGGGTGGGGGATGAACACTGAAGCTTTCTTT; v_gene: TRBV29-1; j_gene: TRBJ1-1; abundance: once; d_gene: NA
CDR3aa: CASSFSVVNRGNQETQYF; CDR3nt: TGTGCCAGCAGTTTTAGTGTTGTCAACAGGGGTAACCAAGAGACCCAGTACTTC; v_gene: TRBV28; j_gene: TRBJ2-5; abundance: NA; d_gene: TRBD1
CDR3aa: CATSVGTGRSSAIQYF; CDR3nt: TGTGCCACCAGTGTCGGGACAGGGAGATCCTCGGCTATTCAGTACTTC; v_gene: TRBV24-1; j_gene: TRBJ2-4; abundance: NA; d_gene: TRBD1
CDR3aa: CATSTPNTEAFF; CDR3nt: TGTGCCACCAGCACCCCTAACACTGAAGCTTTCTTT; v_gene: TRBV15; j_gene: TRBJ1-1; abundance: NA; d_gene: NA
CDR3aa: CASSQDRGEANNEQFF; CDR3nt: TGTGCCAGCAGCCAAGATCGGGGGGAGGCCAACAATGAGCAGTTCTTC; v_gene: TRBV4-2; j_gene: TRBJ2-1; abundance: few; d_gene: TRBD2
CDR3aa: CASSLYNSPLHF; CDR3nt: TGTGCCAGCAGCCTTTATAATTCACCCCTCCACTTT; v_gene: TRBV7-2; j_gene: TRBJ1-6; abundance: NA; d_gene: NA
CDR3aa: CASSPRENTGGFNYGYTF; CDR3nt: TGTGCCAGCAGCCCCCGGGAGAACACAGGGGGATTTAACTATGGCTACACCTTC; v_gene: TRBV27; j_gene: TRBJ1-2; abundance: NA; d_gene: TRBD1